These 5 T cell receptor beta chains were all obtained from the same sample, sequenced in a study of T-cell reconstitution after alpha-beta-depleted transplantation in children. Preparation of the TCRbeta library used unique molecular identifiers. TCRdb fed the PCR reads into MiXCR, producing one record per CDR3 protein. In the table there are 600,000 to 800,000 distinct CDR3 sequences, around 13% of which are singletons. This sample comprised PBMCs, obtained before TCRalphabeta/CD19-depleted stem cell transplant. The receptors come from a girl aged 2 to 9 with congenital amegakaryocytic thrombocytopenia, due to receive a stem cell transplant.

Ten or more counts support this clonotype. V and J are TRBV4-1 and TRBJ1-4; maybe TRBD1 (5 bases). Trimming cost V 4 bases and J 8 bases, with 14 bases left between them. The CDR3 has 14 residues. Germline assignment: CDR1 MGHRA and CDR2 YSYEKL. The CDR3 region is CASSRWGFWEKLFF. The CDR3 nucleotides are TGCGCCAGCAGCCGGTGGGGCTTTTGGGAAAAACTGTTTTTT.

In its sample, this clonotype was seen a few times. The chain recombines TRBV5-1 with TRBJ2-1; the D call may be TRBD1 or TRBD2 (5 bases each). Germline V gene lookup returns CDR1 SGHRS and CDR2 YFSETQ. This CDR3 comprises 20 residues. Trimming removed 1 base at V and 0 bases at J, with 23 bases between. CDR3 in DNA: TGCGCCAGCAGCTTGACTAGGGGCGGTGTACTACTGAGCTCCTACAATGAGCAGTTCTTC. This gives the protein CASSLTRGGVLLSSYNEQFF.

This clonotype was seen a handful of times. The rearrangement links TRBV7-6 to TRBJ2-1; the match to TRBD2 covers 7 bases. Germline lookup yields CDR1 SGHVS and CDR2 FNYEAQ. V lost 7 bases, J lost 6 bases, and 15 bases stayed unmatched. The CDR3 is 16 residues long. The CDR3 spells CASNEGGPSTGNEQFF. Written as DNA, the CDR3 is TGTGCCAGCAACGAGGGAGGGCCATCTACGGGCAATGAGCAGTTCTTC.

This clonotype was observed at least ten times. The chain employs TRBV5-1 and TRBJ1-2; D call uncertain. The V gene lost 5 bases and the J gene lost 8 bases, with 13 bases spanning the gap. In germline, CDR1 is SGHRS, CDR2 YFSETQ. CDR3 length: 12 residues. The CDR3 region is CASSDRTYGYTF. CDR3 in DNA: TGCGCCAGCAGTGATCGGACGTACGGCTACACCTTC. Supplemented by reference TRBV5-1 and TRBJ1-2, the full variable domain reads KAGVTQTPRYLIKTRGQQVTLSCSPISGHRSVSWYQQTPGQGLQFLFEYFSETQRNKGNFPGRFSGRQFSNSRSEMNVSTLELGDSALYLCASSDRTYGYTFGSGTRLTVV.

This clonotype has at least ten counts. V is TRBV20-1 and J is TRBJ2-3, with D maybe TRBD1 (6 bases). Germline assignment: CDR1 DFQATT and CDR2 SNEGSKA (reference sequence). Trimming removed 2 bases from V and 2 bases from J, with 11 bases in between. This CDR3 is 14 amino acids long. The CDR3 DNA follows: TGCAGTGCTAGATCGGACAGACTCACAGATACGCAGTATTTT. This sequence encodes CSARSDRLTDTQYF.